This entry is about one T cell receptor beta chain. The target of this receptor is not known. No quality values exist for individual bases; no much larger clone is one base distant. TCRbeta CDR3 regions were amplified from genomic DNA using the immunoSEQ Assay, a bias-controlled multiplex PCR. The study's own analysis went as follows. Nucleated cell counts per sample were estimated from amplification of reference gene primers within the assay. To quantify the absolute abundance of each unique TCRbeta CDR3 rearrangement, sequence reads were collapsed and filtered. For each sample, productive Simpson clonality was calculated as the square root of Simpson's diversity index over productive rearrangements. TCRdb carries this immuneACCESS record with in-frame sequences only. Its versions omit some clonotypes, under half of them owing to an unresolved V gene in the studies checked, with the rest unexplained. That table gives V, J and clone size, and the DNA gave D and trimming. The sample profile shows fewer than 140,000 clones; about four fifths of them were found once. Roughly 13% of the sample is in the top ten clones.

This specimen comes from a study of blood T cell repertoires in COVID-19 (dated by TCRdb to about 2020). Background for the entire study: Collaborator samples came from the United States, Italy and Spain and covered acute and convalescent phases of COVID-19. The prospective study material was composed of cDNA or gDNA derived from T cells, B-cell-depleted T cells, or PBMCs. Deeply sampled blood TCRbeta repertoires from subjects exposed to, actively infected with, or recovered from COVID-19 were included in the dataset. A freely available public database, intended as a resource for researchers studying the immune response to SARS-CoV-2, is where the repertoires were released. The samples were drawn from two sources: the first 160 participants of the ongoing ImmuneRACE study, and 950 to 1,500 subjects contributed by 6 global collaborators. The sample metadata nearly always contained a de-identified subject ID, COVID-19 status, age in years and sex. HLA class I and class II types, where available, came from metadata supplied by the sample provider rather than from assay-based typing.

The germline V gene gives CDR1 as MNHNS and CDR2 as SASEGT. V gives up 3 bases and J gives up 1 base, and the segment between their germline ends measures 12 bases. From the cysteine through the phenylalanine, the CDR3 covers 15 amino acids. The DNA shown is the 45-base CDR3, in frame from base 1. Whole blood was collected in K2EDTA tubes by collaborating institutions according to the institutions' own protocols. For TCRbeta analysis, collaborators shipped samples in one of three forms: frozen whole blood, isolated PBMCs, or DNA extracted from either of those sample types. General study outcomes and caveats: The amount of clinical and demographic metadata varied by source and participant and was provided uncurated.

Specimen: peripheral blood. The chain employs TRBV6-1 and TRBJ1-2, and perhaps TRBD1 as D gene, on 6 matching bases. The receptor was isolated from a woman in her fifties or sixties with acute or convalescent COVID-19. The CDR3 reads CASSDTTGRNYGYTF. The DNA reads TGTGCCAGCAGTGACACGACAGGCCGTAACTATGGCTACACCTTC.